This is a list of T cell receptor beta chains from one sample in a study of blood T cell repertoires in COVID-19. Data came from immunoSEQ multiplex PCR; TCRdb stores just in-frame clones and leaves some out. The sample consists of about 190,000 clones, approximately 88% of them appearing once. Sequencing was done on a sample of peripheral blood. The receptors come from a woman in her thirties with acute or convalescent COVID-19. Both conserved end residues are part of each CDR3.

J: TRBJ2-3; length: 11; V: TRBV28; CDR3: CASSLSRTQYF
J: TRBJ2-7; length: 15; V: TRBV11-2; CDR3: CASSLDRGRTDEQYF
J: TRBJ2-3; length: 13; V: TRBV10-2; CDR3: CASSGDRGGTQYF
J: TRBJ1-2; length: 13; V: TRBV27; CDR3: CASSLTMNYGYTF
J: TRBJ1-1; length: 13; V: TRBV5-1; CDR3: CASSLAAATEAFF
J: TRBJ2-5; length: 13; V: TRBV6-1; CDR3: CASSDRGLKTQYF
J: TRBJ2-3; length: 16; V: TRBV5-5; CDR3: CASSFTGLAGTDTQYF
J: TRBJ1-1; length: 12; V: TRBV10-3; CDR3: CASGQGNTEAFF
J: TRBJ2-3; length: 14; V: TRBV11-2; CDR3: CASSLLGAIDTQYF
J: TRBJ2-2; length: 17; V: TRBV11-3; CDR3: CASTEFLGQANTGELFF
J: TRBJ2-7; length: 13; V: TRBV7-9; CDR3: CASSSQGNYEQYF
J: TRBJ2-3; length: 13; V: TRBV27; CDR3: CASSLTLSDTQYF
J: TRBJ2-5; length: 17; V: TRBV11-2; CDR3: CASSLERLAEIQETQYF
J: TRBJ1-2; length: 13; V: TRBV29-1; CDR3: CSVEAGQGYGYTF
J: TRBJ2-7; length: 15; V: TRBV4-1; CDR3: CASSRKDGDSYEQYF
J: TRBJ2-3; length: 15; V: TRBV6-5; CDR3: CASSLAGGLTDTQYF
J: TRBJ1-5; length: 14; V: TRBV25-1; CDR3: CASRQVGTDQPQHF
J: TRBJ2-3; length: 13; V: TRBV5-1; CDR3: CASSLQGSDTQYF
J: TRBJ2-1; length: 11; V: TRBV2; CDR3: CASNIAGLDFF
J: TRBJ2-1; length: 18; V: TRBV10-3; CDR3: CAISEPKLAGGPYNEQFF
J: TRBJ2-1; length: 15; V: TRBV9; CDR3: CASARGTSGSAEQFF
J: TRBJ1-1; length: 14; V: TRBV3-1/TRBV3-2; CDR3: CASSRTGGSEEAFF
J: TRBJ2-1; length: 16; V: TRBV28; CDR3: CASRGAGQGFYNEQFF
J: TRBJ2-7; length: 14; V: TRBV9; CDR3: CASSVSGRAYEQYF
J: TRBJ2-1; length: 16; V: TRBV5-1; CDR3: CASSFRAGGLRNEQFF
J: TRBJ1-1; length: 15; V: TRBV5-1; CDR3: CASSRGQGDPTEAFF
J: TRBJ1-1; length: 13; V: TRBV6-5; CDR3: CASRTLPNTEAFF
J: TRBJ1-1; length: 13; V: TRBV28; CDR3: CASSLSGGTEAFF
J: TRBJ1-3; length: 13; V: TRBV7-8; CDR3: CASSARQGNTIYF
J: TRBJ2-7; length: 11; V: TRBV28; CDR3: CATSGSHEQYF
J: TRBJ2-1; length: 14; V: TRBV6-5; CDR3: CASHQGGSYNEQFF
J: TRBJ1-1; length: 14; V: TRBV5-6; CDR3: CASSPLGLGTEAFF
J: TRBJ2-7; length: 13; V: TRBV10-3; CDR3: CAITDRASYEQYF
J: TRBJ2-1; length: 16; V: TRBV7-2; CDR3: CASSLDASGLYNEQFF
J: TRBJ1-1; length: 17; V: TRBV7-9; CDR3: CASSLWGTGGSNTEAFF
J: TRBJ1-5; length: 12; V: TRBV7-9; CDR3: CASSIINQPQHF
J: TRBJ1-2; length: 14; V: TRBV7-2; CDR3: CASSPTGPVYGYTF
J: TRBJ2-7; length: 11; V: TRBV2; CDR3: CASSPVYEQYF
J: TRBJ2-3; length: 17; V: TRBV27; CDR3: CASSIWGLAGSTDTQYF
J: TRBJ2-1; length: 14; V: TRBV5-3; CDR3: CATRGLASYNEQFF